Detailed here is one T cell receptor (beta chain). Antigen: not known. The sort gate was single viable CD3+CD4+CD8-CD45RO+ cells for memory CD4+ T cells. After thawing, CD4+ T cells were positively selected. Per the germline V gene, CDR1 is MDHEN and CDR2 is SYDVKM. The V segment lost 7 bases and the J segment 0 bases; nucleotides outside the gene matches: 5. CDR3 size: 14 residues. This specimen comes from a study of memory CD4+ T cells and cytomegalovirus serostatus. Looking at the study overall: Healthy Belgian adult donors included 9 or 10 CMV-positive and 20 to 30 CMV-negative people.

Measured with immunoSEQ multiplex PCR; TCRdb has only the in-frame clones, and not every one. Counted here are about 92,000 clones, about four fifths occurring once; the ten biggest clones make up around 3.6%. Study-wide results and caveats: CD4+ memory repertoires contained about two fifths of the roughly 160 reported CMV TCRbeta sequences. Suggested: most of the CMV-linked TCR signature lies in CD4+ memory cells.

The TCR originated in an adult in good health and CMV-seropositive. Sequenced sample: memory CD4+ T cells from blood. The J gene is TRBJ2-7, the V gene TRBV28; TRBD2 matches at 8 bases. This CDR3 is CASNIAGSSYEQYF. The CDR3 DNA is TGTGCCAGCAATATAGCGGGAAGCTCCTACGAGCAGTACTTC. Drawing the rest from reference TRBV28 and TRBJ2-7, the complete variable domain is DVKVTQSSRYLVKRTGEKVFLECVQDMDHENMFWYRQDPGLGLRLIYFSYDVKMKEKGDIPEGYSVSREKKERFSLILESASTNQTSMYLCASNIAGSSYEQYFGPGTRLTVT.